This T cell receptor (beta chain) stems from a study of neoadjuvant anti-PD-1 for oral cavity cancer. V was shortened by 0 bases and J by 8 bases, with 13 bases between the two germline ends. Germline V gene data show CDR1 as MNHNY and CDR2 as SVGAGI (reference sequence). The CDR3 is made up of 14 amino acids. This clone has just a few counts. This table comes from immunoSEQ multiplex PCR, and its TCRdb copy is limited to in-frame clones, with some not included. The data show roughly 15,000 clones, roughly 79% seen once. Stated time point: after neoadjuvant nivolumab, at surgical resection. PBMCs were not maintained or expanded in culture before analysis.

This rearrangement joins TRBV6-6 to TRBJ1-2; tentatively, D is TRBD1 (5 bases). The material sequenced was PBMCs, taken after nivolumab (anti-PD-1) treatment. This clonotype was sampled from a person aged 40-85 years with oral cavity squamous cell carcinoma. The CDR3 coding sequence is TGTGCCAGCAGTTACTCGCCCCAGGGCGGCGGCTACACCTTC. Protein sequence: CASSYSPQGGGYTF.